The 23 T cell receptor beta chains below come from one sample, sequenced in a study of graft-versus-host responses after intestinal transplantation. TCRdb's copy holds only in-frame clones and misses some; the assay was immunoSEQ multiplex PCR. The data contain 6,500 to 7,500 clones, roughly 24% of them seen just once; the ten biggest clones take up roughly 4%. Sequencing was performed on alloreactive CD4+ T cells from a mixed lymphocyte reaction culture, taken before transplantation. The subset: CFSE-low proliferating T cells sorted from roughly 6-day pre-transplant mixed lymphocyte reaction (GvH or HvG direction). All receptors derive from a human patient who was an organ donor for intestinal transplantation.

This rearrangement joins TRBV6-1 to TRBJ2-2; either TRBD1 or TRBD2 may supply D (5 bases each). Per germline, CDR1 MNHNS and CDR2 SASEGT. The length of the CDR3 is 14 residues. The ends were cut back, 4 bases at V and 7 bases at J, with 13 bases in the middle. The CDR3 DNA reads as TGTGCCAGCAGTGTACCAGGGAGTCTCGGGGAGCTGTTTTTT. Amino acid sequence: CASSVPGSLGELFF.

This clone was observed a few times. The rearrangement joins TRBV4-3 to TRBJ2-1; 7 nucleotides line up with TRBD2. CDR1 and CDR2 from the germline V gene are LGHNA and YSLEER. The CDR3 has 16 residues. V lost 4 bases, J lost 2 bases, and 8 bases stayed unmatched. The CDR3, as DNA: TGCGCCAGCAGCCCTGTGGGAGGGTCACCCTACAATGAGCAGTTCTTC. The encoded protein is CASSPVGGSPYNEQFF.

As for this clone: One end of the junction does not line up with germline, which may come from a read error. This sequence joins TRBV4-2 and TRBJ1-5; 9 nucleotides agree with TRBD1. The CDR3 is made up of 15 amino acids. The V gene's germline CDR1 is LGHNA and CDR2 YNFKEQ. In DNA form, the CDR3 reads TGTGCCACCAGCCCCCGGGACAGGGAGTCTCAGCCCCAGCATTTT. It is translated as CATSPRDRESQPQHF.

Only a few counts were recorded for this clone. The rearrangement uses TRBV19 and TRBJ2-7; TRBD2 agrees at 9 bases. The CDR3 runs 16 residues. The V gene's germline CDR1 is LNHDA and CDR2 SQIVND (reference sequence). V was clipped by 1 base and J by 5 bases; unmatched bases: 9. The CDR3: CASSIGGGARRDEQYF. The CDR3 coding sequence is TGTGCCAGTAGTATAGGCGGGGGGGCAAGGAGAGACGAGCAGTACTTC.

This clone rates as medium-sized. The chain has TRBV9 and TRBJ2-7, with D uncertain. V lost 1 base and J 6 bases, leaving 23 bases between the germline ends. This CDR3 is 17 amino acids long. Germline V lookup: CDR1 SGDLS, CDR2 YYNGEE. The CDR3 protein is CASSVPPSATLWGEQYF. The CDR3 DNA follows: TGTGCCAGCAGCGTACCCCCCTCGGCCACCCTCTGGGGCGAGCAGTACTTC.

This clone was counted a few times. This chain uses TRBV27 with TRBJ2-7, with 9 positions matching TRBD1. Per the germline V gene, CDR1 is MNHEY and CDR2 is SMNVEV (reference sequence). The CDR3 has 15 residues. V was pared by 5 bases and J by 1 base, with 6 bases of the junction left unmatched. The CDR3: CASSKQGALSYEQYF. CDR3 DNA sequence: TGTGCCAGCAGTAAACAGGGGGCCCTATCCTACGAGCAGTACTTC.

CDR3 in amino acids: CASSQGSRGSNQPQHF. In nucleotides, the CDR3 is TGCGCCAGCAGCCAAGGATCCAGGGGGAGCAATCAGCCCCAGCATTTT. The gene calls are TRBV4-1 and TRBJ1-5, with 7 bases fitting TRBD1. The CDR3 extends over 16 amino acids. Germline trimming cut 1 base from V and 1 base from J; bases unmatched to any gene: 4. Germline lookup yields CDR1 MGHRA and CDR2 YSYEKL.

This clone was seen a few times. The genes are TRBV30 and TRBJ2-5; 9 bases are shared with TRBD2. J lost 5 bases, V lost 3 bases, and 10 bases had no gene match. The germline V gene encodes CDR1 GTSNPN and CDR2 SVGIG (reference sequence). This CDR3 contains 15 residues. CDR3 coding DNA: TGTGCCTGGAGCGGTAGCGGGAGTTTCCCTGAGACCCAGTACTTC. It translates to CAWSGSGSFPETQYF. Full variable domain (remainder filled in from reference TRBV30 and TRBJ2-5): SQTIHQWPATLVQPVGSPLSLECTVEGTSNPNLYWYRQAAGRGLQLLFYSVGIGQISSEVPQNLSASRPQDRQFILSSKKLLLSDSGFYLCAWSGSGSFPETQYFGPGTRLLVL.

By its share, this clone is large (0.1 to 1%). This chain joins TRBV19 and TRBJ2-7; TRBD2 matches 9 bases. CDR3 size: 13 residues. The V gene's germline CDR1 is LNHDA and CDR2 SQIVND (reference sequence). V shed 4 bases and J 2 bases; nucleotides not matched to a gene: 0. The CDR3 loop is CASSSGRAYEQYF. As DNA, the CDR3 is TGTGCCAGTAGTAGCGGGAGGGCCTACGAGCAGTACTTC.

This clone was detected only once. V is TRBV18 and J is TRBJ2-5, with D uncertain. With 3 bases removed from V and 2 bases from J, the gap between germline ends came to 10 bases. Germline lookup yields CDR1 KGHSH and CDR2 LQKENI. This CDR3 contains 14 residues. The CDR3 DNA reads TGTGCCAGCTCACCGGTAGGCTTACAAGAGACCCAGTACTTC. It is translated as CASSPVGLQETQYF. The whole variable domain, remainder taken from reference TRBV18 and TRBJ2-5, is NAGVMQNPRHLVRRRGQEARLRCSPMKGHSHVYWYRQLPEEGLKFMVYLQKENIIDESGMPKERFSAEFPKEGPSILRIQQVVRGDSAAYFCASSPVGLQETQYFGPGTRLLVL.

This clone was detected a few times. This sequence joins TRBV11-2 and TRBJ1-3, with D uncertain. Between the trimmed V and J ends, which lost 5 bases and 0 bases, there was a span of 14 bases. The CDR3 runs to 16 residues. CDR1 and CDR2 from the germline V gene are SGHAT and FQNNGV. The CDR3 region is CASSPSRPGSGNTIYF. CDR3 nucleotide sequence: TGTGCCAGCAGCCCCTCCCGACCAGGCTCTGGAAACACCATATATTTT.

This clone was observed at least ten times. The CDR3 loop reads CASSPPLYYGYTF. The CDR3 DNA reads TGTGCCAGCAGTCCTCCCCTTTACTATGGCTACACCTTC. The chain has TRBV6-5 and TRBJ1-2; D unresolved. The CDR3 contains 13 residues. Trimming took off 5 bases at V and 3 bases at J, with 10 bases between the two ends. Germline V gene data show CDR1 as MNHEY and CDR2 as SVGAGI.

V and J are TRBV7-9 and TRBJ2-7; D is ambiguous. The CDR3 loop spans 12 amino acids. With 4 bases removed from V and 2 bases from J, the gap between germline ends came to 6 bases. Per germline, CDR1 SEHNR and CDR2 FQNEAQ (reference sequence). The CDR3 sequence is CASSSVPYEQYF. The CDR3 coding sequence is TGTGCCAGCAGCTCCGTTCCCTACGAGCAGTACTTC.

This clone was found a few times. The chain couples TRBV28 to TRBJ2-7; D is unclear. Trimming took 3 bases from V and 6 from J, leaving 6 bases between them. CDR1 is MDHEN and CDR2 is SYDVKM in the germline V gene. This CDR3 has 11 amino acids. The CDR3 nucleotides read TGTGCCAGCAGTTTCTTGGGCGAGCAGTACTTC. Its translation is CASSFLGEQYF.

A few counts support this clone. The chain uses TRBV5-8 and TRBJ2-4; no reliable D call. This CDR3 contains 16 residues. Germline V CDR1 and CDR2: SGHTS, YDEGEE. The V gene lost 4 bases and the J gene lost 0 bases, with 14 bases spanning the gap. CDR3 in DNA: TGTGCCAGCAGCCAAGAATCCCGTGTAGCCAAAAACATTCAGTACTTC. This sequence encodes CASSQESRVAKNIQYF. Full variable domain (rest looked up from reference TRBV5-8 and TRBJ2-4): EAGVTQSPTHLIKTRGQQATLRCSPISGHTSVYWYQQALGLGLQFLLWYDEGEERNRGNFPPRFSGRQFPNYSSELNVNALELEDSALYLCASSQESRVAKNIQYFGAGTRLSVL.

This clone was counted ten times or more. The V and J genes are TRBV6-1 and TRBJ2-4; no clear D. This CDR3 contains 13 residues. Germline values: CDR1 MNHNS, CDR2 SASEGT. Trimming took off 8 bases at V and 0 bases at J, with 8 bases between the two ends. CDR3 protein: CASRPLAKNIQYF. Here the CDR3 DNA reads TGTGCCAGCCGGCCGTTAGCCAAAAACATTCAGTACTTC.

The V call is TRBV5-8, the J call TRBJ2-3, with D hard to call. The CDR3 totals 13 residues. V gave up 4 bases and J gave up 3 bases, with 9 bases separating them. Germline V gene data show CDR1 as SGHTS and CDR2 as YDEGEE. CDR3 residues: CASSQAATDTQYF. The CDR3 nucleotides are TGTGCCAGCAGCCAAGCAGCAACAGATACGCAGTATTTT.

This clone is medium-sized. The sample carries other DNA sequences with the same CDR3. The chain links TRBV6-6 to TRBJ2-7; 7 bases are shared with TRBD1. The length of the CDR3 is 15 residues. Trimming took 2 bases from V and 1 from J; bases not matched to a gene: 5. CDR1 and CDR2 (germline): MNHNY, SVGAGI (reference sequence). The CDR3 region is CASSYGRTGSYEQYF. CDR3 nucleotides: TGTGCCAGCAGTTACGGCAGGACAGGTTCCTACGAGCAGTACTTC.

This clone was detected a few times. V and J are TRBV6-1 and TRBJ1-1; the D gene is possibly TRBD1 (5 bases). Germline V CDR1 and CDR2: MNHNS, SASEGT. Trimming shortened V by 0 bases and J by 4 bases, and 12 bases separated the two germline ends. The CDR3 consists of 15 residues. The CDR3 sequence is CASSEARGGSTEAFF. The CDR3 DNA reads as TGTGCCAGCAGTGAAGCTCGGGGGGGGAGCACTGAAGCTTTCTTT.

This clone was seen more than once but under ten times. This may arise from a read error, as a much more abundant clone is one base away. The chain has TRBV5-1 and TRBJ1-2; 10 bases are a match to TRBD1. In germline, CDR1 is SGHRS, CDR2 YFSETQ. The CDR3 extends over 17 amino acids. CDR3 amino acids: CARSLGGTGVSTYGYTF. The CDR3 bases are TGCGCCCGCAGCTTGGGGGGGACAGGGGTCTCCACCTATGGCTACACCTTC. Full variable domain (missing parts from reference TRBV5-1 and TRBJ1-2): KAGVTQTPRYLIKTRGQQVTLSCSPISGHRSVSWYQQTPGQGLQFLFEYFSETQRNKGNFPGRFSGRQFSNSRSEMNVSTLELGDSALYLCARSLGGTGVSTYGYTFGSGTRLTVV.

This clone is termed medium-sized. The rearrangement joins TRBV6-6 to TRBJ2-7; the D gene is possibly TRBD2 (6 bases). Between the trimmed V and J ends, which lost 4 bases and 12 bases, there was a span of 19 bases. This CDR3 has 13 residues. Germline CDR1 and CDR2: MNHNY and SVGAGI (reference sequence). The CDR3 bases are TGTGCCAGCAGTTCCCCAGTGGGAGGAGGACCGTACTTC. This gives the protein CASSSPVGGGPYF.

The chain has TRBV7-9 and TRBJ1-1; TRBD1 might be the D (5 bases). Trimming pared 5 bases from V and 9 bases from J, leaving 16 bases between. There are 13 residues in the CDR3. The germline CDR1 and CDR2 sequences are SEHNR and FQNEAQ (reference sequence). DNA for the CDR3: TGTGCCAGCAGCCAAGATCCACAGGCTAAAGCTTTCTTT. Translating it yields CASSQDPQAKAFF. Full variable domain (remainder filled in from reference TRBV7-9 and TRBJ1-1): DTGVSQNPRHKITKRGQNVTFRCDPISEHNRLYWYRQTLGQGPEFLTYFQNEAQLEKSRLLSDRFSAERPKGSFSTLEIQRTEQGDSAMYLCASSQDPQAKAFFGQGTRLTVV.

The chain has TRBV7-8 and TRBJ2-3; D unresolved. The length of the CDR3 is 12 residues. V lost 2 bases and J lost 5, with 5 bases in between. CDR1 is SGHVS, CDR2 FQNEAQ, per germline. The CDR3, as DNA: TGTGCCAGCAGCTTAACGGGAGATACGCAGTATTTT. Encoded protein: CASSLTGDTQYF.